This paragraph covers one T cell receptor beta chain sequence. Repertoires were generated with immunoSEQ multiplex PCR, while TCRdb's copy carries only in-frame clones and drops some. Among about 31,000 clones listed, approximately 86% were seen once. The data belong to a study of OX40 agonist ivuxolimab in advanced cancers. Overall study context: Head and neck, renal cell, melanoma or hepatocellular carcinoma were the cancers that dose-escalation patients had. Mean age approximately 55 years, range roughly 20 to 85; just over 80% male. One hepatocellular carcinoma and a couple of cutaneous melanoma patients partially responded.

The material was CD4+ or CD8+ T cells sorted from blood, obtained in a trial of the OX40 agonist ivuxolimab. This clonotype was sampled from an adult with an advanced solid tumor such as melanoma, head and neck, liver or kidney cancer.

The CDR3 here is CASSSAQGLNQPQHF. CDR3 DNA: TGTGCCAGCAGCTCAGCACAGGGACTTAATCAGCCCCAGCATTTT. The chain links TRBV7-2 to TRBJ1-5; maybe TRBD1 (6 bases). CDR1 and CDR2 (germline): SGHTA, FQGNSA. The V end was cut by 4 bases, the J end by 4 bases, with 14 bases between. The CDR3 is made up of 15 amino acids.